A selection of T cell receptor beta chains follows, all from one sample in a study of T cells after yellow fever vaccination. TCRdb re-analysed the 5' RACE reads in MiXCR, keeping a single row per CDR3 protein. Of 200,000 to 300,000 distinct CDR3 sequences listed, about 7% are singletons. Sequences were derived from CD4+ T cells sorted from PBMCs, sampled 15 days after the yellow fever booster vaccination. Receptor source: a young man who received the YFV17D yellow fever vaccine. The CDR3 runs from the conserved cysteine through the conserved F or W. The order of the fields is CDR3 protein, CDR3 DNA, J gene, D gene, clone size, V gene. D genes are given only for firm matches. Some rows have no size entry. The others give once, few or many, or a class for an expanded clone.

CDR3 protein: CASSLRGGYGYTF
CDR3 DNA: TGTGCCAGCAGTTTAAGGGGGGGCTATGGCTACACCTTC
J gene: TRBJ1-2
D gene: -
clone size: many
V gene: TRBV12-3/TRBV12-4

CDR3 protein: CSAPALTPTGELFF
CDR3 DNA: TGCAGTGCCCCGGCCCTCACCCCCACCGGGGAGCTGTTTTTT
J gene: TRBJ2-2
D gene: -
clone size: few
V gene: TRBV20-1

CDR3 protein: CASSPGLAETTGELFF
CDR3 DNA: TGTGCCAGCAGTCCTGGACTAGCGGAGACCACCGGGGAGCTGTTTTTT
J gene: TRBJ2-2
D gene: TRBD2
clone size: -
V gene: TRBV9

CDR3 protein: CASSGTTQETQYF
CDR3 DNA: TGTGCCAGCAGCGGGACTACCCAAGAGACCCAGTACTTC
J gene: TRBJ2-5
D gene: TRBD2
clone size: -
V gene: TRBV4-2

CDR3 protein: CSILTGVNTGELFF
CDR3 DNA: TGCAGTATCCTAACAGGGGTGAACACCGGGGAGCTGTTTTTT
J gene: TRBJ2-2
D gene: TRBD1
clone size: -
V gene: TRBV20-1

CDR3 protein: CASSNPRGTSYEQYF
CDR3 DNA: TGTGCCAGCAGCAACCCGCGGGGCACATCCTACGAGCAGTACTTC
J gene: TRBJ2-7
D gene: -
clone size: -
V gene: TRBV6-2/TRBV6-3

CDR3 protein: CSLLTGDQPQHF
CDR3 DNA: TGCAGTCTTCTCACAGGGGATCAGCCCCAGCATTTT
J gene: TRBJ1-5
D gene: TRBD1
clone size: many
V gene: TRBV20-1

CDR3 protein: CASSHGQSGANVLTF
CDR3 DNA: TGTGCCAGCAGCCACGGACAGTCCGGGGCCAACGTCCTGACTTTC
J gene: TRBJ2-6
D gene: -
clone size: many
V gene: TRBV7-8

CDR3 protein: CASSLQGNTIYF
CDR3 DNA: TGTGCCAGCAGCCTACAGGGAAACACCATATATTTT
J gene: TRBJ1-3
D gene: -
clone size: many
V gene: TRBV12-3/TRBV12-4

CDR3 protein: CASSYSGRNTEAFF
CDR3 DNA: TGTGCCAGCAGTTACTCAGGCAGAAACACTGAAGCTTTCTTT
J gene: TRBJ1-1
D gene: -
clone size: many
V gene: TRBV6-5

CDR3 protein: CSVGGGGFNEQFF
CDR3 DNA: TGCAGTGTCGGGGGAGGAGGGTTCAATGAGCAGTTCTTC
J gene: TRBJ2-1
D gene: -
clone size: many
V gene: TRBV20-1

CDR3 protein: CASSDRGLGTEAFF
CDR3 DNA: TGTGCCAGCAGTGATCGGGGCCTTGGGACTGAAGCTTTCTTT
J gene: TRBJ1-1
D gene: -
clone size: -
V gene: TRBV2

CDR3 protein: CAISDPGLAGFTDTQYF
CDR3 DNA: TGTGCCATCAGTGACCCGGGACTAGCGGGGTTCACAGATACGCAGTATTTT
J gene: TRBJ2-3
D gene: TRBD2
clone size: few
V gene: TRBV10-3

CDR3 protein: CSAPVGGSGANVLTF
CDR3 DNA: TGCAGTGCCCCAGTTGGGGGCTCTGGGGCCAACGTCCTGACTTTC
J gene: TRBJ2-6
D gene: -
clone size: many
V gene: TRBV20-1

CDR3 protein: CSAIAGGITDTQYF
CDR3 DNA: TGCAGTGCAATAGCGGGAGGAATCACAGATACGCAGTATTTT
J gene: TRBJ2-3
D gene: TRBD2
clone size: many
V gene: TRBV20-1

CDR3 protein: CAWSVRGKQTYEQYF
CDR3 DNA: TGTGCCTGGAGTGTACGCGGGAAGCAAACCTACGAGCAGTACTTC
J gene: TRBJ2-7
D gene: -
clone size: -
V gene: TRBV30

CDR3 protein: CASSLGASGSWNEQFF
CDR3 DNA: TGCGCCAGTAGCTTGGGTGCTAGCGGGAGCTGGAATGAGCAGTTCTTC
J gene: TRBJ2-1
D gene: TRBD2
clone size: -
V gene: TRBV5-1

CDR3 protein: CASSPTDIRPDF
CDR3 DNA: TGTGCCAGCAGCCCCACCGACATTCGCCCGGACTTC
J gene: TRBJ2-4
D gene: -
clone size: -
V gene: TRBV7-9

CDR3 protein: CASGPGLADEQYF
CDR3 DNA: TGTGCCAGCGGCCCCGGGCTAGCCGACGAGCAGTACTTC
J gene: TRBJ2-7
D gene: -
clone size: once
V gene: TRBV4-2

CDR3 protein: CSASPGPKYEAFF
CDR3 DNA: TGCAGCGCAAGCCCGGGACCCAAATACGAAGCTTTCTTT
J gene: TRBJ1-1
D gene: -
clone size: -
V gene: TRBV29-1

CDR3 protein: CATTQGLNQPQHF
CDR3 DNA: TGTGCCACCACGCAGGGGCTTAATCAGCCCCAGCATTTT
J gene: TRBJ1-5
D gene: -
clone size: -
V gene: TRBV15

CDR3 protein: CASRAGTRTNQPQHF
CDR3 DNA: TGTGCCAGCAGAGCCGGGACACGGACCAATCAGCCCCAGCATTTT
J gene: TRBJ1-5
D gene: -
clone size: -
V gene: TRBV12-3/TRBV12-4

CDR3 protein: CAISTTGVYEQYF
CDR3 DNA: TGTGCCATCAGTACCACCGGGGTCTACGAGCAGTACTTC
J gene: TRBJ2-7
D gene: -
clone size: many
V gene: TRBV10-3

CDR3 protein: CASSISRTGVETQYF
CDR3 DNA: TGTGCCAGCAGCATCTCCCGGACAGGGGTAGAGACCCAGTACTTC
J gene: TRBJ2-5
D gene: TRBD1
clone size: many
V gene: TRBV11-2

CDR3 protein: CASTDSLRLAEETQYF
CDR3 DNA: TGTGCCAGCACCGACTCCTTAAGACTAGCGGAAGAGACCCAGTACTTC
J gene: TRBJ2-5
D gene: TRBD2
clone size: few
V gene: TRBV3-1

CDR3 protein: CSARDPMTFGGGGYTF
CDR3 DNA: TGCAGTGCTAGAGATCCGATGACTTTTGGAGGAGGTGGCTACACCTTC
J gene: TRBJ1-2
D gene: -
clone size: many
V gene: TRBV20-1

CDR3 protein: CATSRGLADNEQFF
CDR3 DNA: TGTGCCACCAGCAGAGGATTAGCGGATAATGAGCAGTTCTTC
J gene: TRBJ2-1
D gene: -
clone size: few
V gene: TRBV15

CDR3 protein: CAWTPGPSSYEQYF
CDR3 DNA: TGTGCCTGGACCCCCGGGCCGAGCTCCTACGAGCAGTACTTC
J gene: TRBJ2-7
D gene: -
clone size: few
V gene: TRBV30

CDR3 protein: CASSQEDREGYGYTF
CDR3 DNA: TGCGCCAGCAGCCAAGAGGACAGAGAAGGTTATGGCTACACCTTC
J gene: TRBJ1-2
D gene: -
clone size: few
V gene: TRBV4-1

CDR3 protein: CASTLTPGLAYEQYF
CDR3 DNA: TGTGCCAGCACCCTGACTCCGGGGCTAGCCTACGAGCAGTACTTC
J gene: TRBJ2-7
D gene: -
clone size: -
V gene: TRBV7-2

CDR3 protein: CSAIHKGANNIQYF
CDR3 DNA: TGCAGTGCTATCCACAAGGGGGCGAATAACATTCAGTACTTC
J gene: TRBJ2-4
D gene: TRBD1
clone size: many
V gene: TRBV20-1

CDR3 protein: CASGLYPNTGELFF
CDR3 DNA: TGTGCTAGTGGTTTGTATCCGAACACCGGGGAGCTGTTTTTT
J gene: TRBJ2-2
D gene: -
clone size: many
V gene: TRBV12-5

CDR3 protein: CASSNLRGPSGANVLTF
CDR3 DNA: TGTGCCAGCTCCAATTTGCGAGGGCCCTCTGGGGCCAACGTCCTGACTTTC
J gene: TRBJ2-6
D gene: -
clone size: -
V gene: TRBV6-9

CDR3 protein: CASSMKGSTQPQHF
CDR3 DNA: TGTGCCAGTAGTATGAAGGGGTCTACTCAGCCCCAGCATTTT
J gene: TRBJ1-5
D gene: -
clone size: -
V gene: TRBV19

CDR3 protein: CSARLAGIYEQYF
CDR3 DNA: TGCAGTGCTAGACTAGCGGGTATCTACGAGCAGTACTTC
J gene: TRBJ2-7
D gene: TRBD2
clone size: few
V gene: TRBV20-1

CDR3 protein: CATSSGDEQFF
CDR3 DNA: TGTGCCACCAGCTCCGGGGATGAGCAGTTCTTC
J gene: TRBJ2-1
D gene: -
clone size: -
V gene: TRBV24-1

CDR3 protein: CASSQEMSSSYNEQFF
CDR3 DNA: TGTGCCAGCAGCCAAGAGATGAGTAGCTCCTACAATGAGCAGTTCTTC
J gene: TRBJ2-1
D gene: -
clone size: -
V gene: TRBV3-1

CDR3 protein: CASSRFSNTVELFF
CDR3 DNA: TGCGCCAGCAGTCGTTTCTCTAACACCGTGGAGCTGTTTTTT
J gene: TRBJ2-2
D gene: -
clone size: once
V gene: TRBV23-1

CDR3 protein: CASSPGRGGEQYF
CDR3 DNA: TGTGCCAGCAGCCCCGGGCGAGGGGGAGAGCAGTACTTC
J gene: TRBJ2-7
D gene: -
clone size: -
V gene: TRBV14

CDR3 protein: CASSLGLVNNEQFF
CDR3 DNA: TGTGCCAGCAGCTTGGGACTAGTCAACAATGAGCAGTTCTTC
J gene: TRBJ2-1
D gene: -
clone size: -
V gene: TRBV5-6

CDR3 protein: CSVGTGETQYF
CDR3 DNA: TGCAGCGTTGGAACCGGAGAGACCCAGTACTTC
J gene: TRBJ2-5
D gene: -
clone size: many
V gene: TRBV29-1

CDR3 protein: CCASAGTSGKAKNIQYF
CDR3 DNA: TGCTGTGCTAGTGCGGGGACTAGCGGGAAGGCCAAAAACATTCAGTACTTC
J gene: TRBJ2-4
D gene: TRBD2
clone size: few
V gene: TRBV20-1

CDR3 protein: CASSHAGLAKNIQYF
CDR3 DNA: TGTGCCAGCAGTCATGCCGGCTTAGCCAAAAACATTCAGTACTTC
J gene: TRBJ2-4
D gene: -
clone size: few
V gene: TRBV12-3/TRBV12-4

CDR3 protein: CASSVTGSFRTGELFF
CDR3 DNA: TGTGCTAGCAGCGTGACAGGGAGTTTTCGAACCGGGGAGCTGTTTTTT
J gene: TRBJ2-2
D gene: TRBD1
clone size: -
V gene: TRBV7-7

CDR3 protein: CASRDRGHEQYF
CDR3 DNA: TGTGCCAGCAGGGACAGGGGCCACGAGCAGTACTTC
J gene: TRBJ2-7
D gene: TRBD1
clone size: few
V gene: TRBV6-2/TRBV6-3

CDR3 protein: CASSAQGLGNSPLHF
CDR3 DNA: TGTGCCAGCAGCGCACAGGGGCTGGGTAATTCACCCCTCCACTTT
J gene: TRBJ1-6
D gene: TRBD1
clone size: many
V gene: TRBV7-6

CDR3 protein: CATSEPQGNEQFF
CDR3 DNA: TGTGCCACCAGTGAACCCCAGGGTAATGAGCAGTTCTTC
J gene: TRBJ2-1
D gene: -
clone size: many
V gene: TRBV24-1

CDR3 protein: CSATRAGGNTGELFF
CDR3 DNA: TGCAGTGCTACTAGAGCGGGAGGGAACACCGGGGAGCTGTTTTTT
J gene: TRBJ2-2
D gene: TRBD2
clone size: -
V gene: TRBV20-1

CDR3 protein: CASSSLDIRTEAFF
CDR3 DNA: TGTGCCAGCAGCTCTCTGGACATCCGGACTGAAGCTTTCTTT
J gene: TRBJ1-1
D gene: -
clone size: few
V gene: TRBV7-2

CDR3 protein: CASRPLPGPATLWPQHF
CDR3 DNA: TGTGCCAGCAGACCCTTACCGGGACCAGCAACTTTATGGCCCCAGCATTTT
J gene: TRBJ1-5
D gene: -
clone size: -
V gene: TRBV6-1

CDR3 protein: CASMVGTGYQPQHF
CDR3 DNA: TGTGCCAGCATGGTGGGGACAGGGTATCAGCCCCAGCATTTT
J gene: TRBJ1-5
D gene: TRBD1
clone size: many
V gene: TRBV2

CDR3 protein: CASAASVGLHGYTF
CDR3 DNA: TGCGCCAGCGCAGCCAGTGTGGGGCTCCATGGCTACACCTTC
J gene: TRBJ1-2
D gene: -
clone size: few
V gene: TRBV4-3

CDR3 protein: CASSSGLAKKRYEQYF
CDR3 DNA: TGTGCCAGCAGCTCGGGACTAGCGAAAAAGAGGTACGAGCAGTACTTC
J gene: TRBJ2-7
D gene: TRBD2
clone size: -
V gene: TRBV7-2

CDR3 protein: CSARDTEAFF
CDR3 DNA: TGCAGCGCTCGCGACACTGAAGCTTTCTTT
J gene: TRBJ1-1
D gene: -
clone size: many
V gene: TRBV20-1

CDR3 protein: CASSSLAGGPGTGELFF
CDR3 DNA: TGCGCCAGCAGCTCGTTAGCGGGAGGGCCGGGGACCGGGGAGCTGTTTTTT
J gene: TRBJ2-2
D gene: TRBD2
clone size: few
V gene: TRBV5-1

CDR3 protein: CASRYQGLRDEQFF
CDR3 DNA: TGTGCCAGCAGATACCAAGGGTTGAGGGATGAGCAGTTCTTC
J gene: TRBJ2-1
D gene: -
clone size: many
V gene: TRBV11-2

CDR3 protein: CASSISLNSYNEQFF
CDR3 DNA: TGTGCCAGTAGTATCTCACTAAATTCGTACAATGAGCAGTTCTTC
J gene: TRBJ2-1
D gene: -
clone size: -
V gene: TRBV19